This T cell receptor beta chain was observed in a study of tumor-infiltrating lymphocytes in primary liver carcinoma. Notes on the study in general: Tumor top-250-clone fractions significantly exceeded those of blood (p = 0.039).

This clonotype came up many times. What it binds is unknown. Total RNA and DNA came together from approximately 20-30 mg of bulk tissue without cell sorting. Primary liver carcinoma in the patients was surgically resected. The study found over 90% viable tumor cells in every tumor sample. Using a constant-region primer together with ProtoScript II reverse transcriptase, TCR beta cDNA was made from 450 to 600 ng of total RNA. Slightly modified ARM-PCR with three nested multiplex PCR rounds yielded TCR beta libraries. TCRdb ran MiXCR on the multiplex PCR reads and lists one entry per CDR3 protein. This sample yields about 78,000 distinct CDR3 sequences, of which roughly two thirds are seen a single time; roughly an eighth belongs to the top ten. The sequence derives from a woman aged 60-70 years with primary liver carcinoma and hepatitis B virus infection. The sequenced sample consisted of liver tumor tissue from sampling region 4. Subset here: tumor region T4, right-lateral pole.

The CDR3 coding sequence is TGTGCCAGCAGCCCCCCGGGGGGGACGGGCGATGAGCAGTTCTTC. Its protein product is CASSPPGGTGDEQFF. J is TRBJ2-1 and V is TRBV5-4; TRBD2 matches 8 bases. CDR1 and CDR2 (germline): SGHNT, YYREEE (reference sequence). CDR3 size: 15 residues. The J segment lost 8 bases and the V segment lost 4 bases, leaving 11 bases of the junction unmatched.